Each of the 18 T cell receptor beta chains below was sequenced from the same sample in a study of blood T cell repertoires in COVID-19. The method was immunoSEQ multiplex PCR; TCRdb's version includes in-frame clones alone and lacks a portion of them. This sample carries approximately 390,000 clones, approximately 87% of them seen once, and the ten largest clones take about 2.1%. The sample was peripheral blood. These receptors all come from a woman in her sixties or seventies with COVID-19, enrolled during active disease.

The chain combines TRBV5-1 with TRBJ1-2; 12 bases agree with TRBD1. The CDR3 totals 13 residues. Germline loops: CDR1 SGHRS, CDR2 YFSETQ. Unmatched junction bases numbered 2, after V lost 3 bases and J lost 8 bases. The CDR3 is CASSWDRGRGYTF. CDR3 sequence (DNA): TGCGCCAGCAGCTGGGACAGGGGGCGAGGCTACACCTTC.

The genes are TRBV11-2 and TRBJ2-7; TRBD1 aligns across 8 bases. The CDR3 spans 19 residues. Germline CDR1 is SGHAT and CDR2 is FQNNGV. Trimming removed 4 bases from V and 5 bases from J; junction bases left unmatched: 22. The CDR3 DNA is TGTGCCAGCAGCTCACCCGGGACAGGAATGAAGGGGACGAGTCACGAGCAGTACTTC. This sequence encodes CASSSPGTGMKGTSHEQYF.

On this clone itself: The sample carries other DNA sequences with the same CDR3. The rearrangement links TRBV18 to TRBJ1-5; TRBD1 aligns across 8 bases. The CDR3 runs to 14 residues. Germline assignment: CDR1 KGHSH and CDR2 LQKENI. V was clipped by 4 bases and J by 2 bases; unmatched bases: 1. The CDR3 DNA reads as TGTGCCAGCTCACAGGGACAGGGCAATCAGCCCCAGCATTTT. Amino acid sequence: CASSQGQGNQPQHF.

The rearrangement uses TRBV6-6 and TRBJ1-2; TRBD1 might be the D (6 bases). This CDR3 is 15 amino acids long. Germline CDR1 and CDR2: MNHNY and SVGAGI (reference sequence). With 6 bases removed from V and 2 bases from J, the gap between germline ends came to 16 bases. The CDR3 loop is CASRLETGLNYGYTF. DNA for the CDR3: TGTGCCAGCAGATTGGAAACAGGGCTCAACTATGGCTACACCTTC.

The rearrangement uses TRBV19 and TRBJ2-7; 10 bases map to TRBD2. The CDR3 sequence is 14 residues long. The germline gives CDR1 LNHDA, CDR2 SQIVND (reference sequence). V trimming: 4 bases; J trimming: 4 bases; junction bases outside the gene matches: 4. The CDR3 DNA follows: TGTGCCAGTAGTACCGGGACTAGCGTTTACGAGCAGTACTTC. Protein product: CASSTGTSVYEQYF.

The rearrangement links TRBV7-3 to TRBJ2-3; TRBD1 agrees at 10 bases. The CDR3 runs to 15 residues. Germline V lookup: CDR1 SGHTA, CDR2 FQGTGA. Trimming cost V 5 bases and J 0 bases; bases outside gene matches: 2. CDR3 sequence (DNA): TGTGCCAGCAGCCGGACAGGGGGTAGCACAGATACGCAGTATTTT. It codes for CASSRTGGSTDTQYF.

The rearrangement links TRBV6-1 to TRBJ2-7, with D possibly TRBD1 on 5 matching bases. Trimming left V 3 bases short and J 5 bases short, with 17 bases between. From germline, CDR1 is MNHNS and CDR2 SASEGT. The CDR3 contains 15 residues. The DNA for the CDR3 is TGTGCCAGCAGTGACCCCCAGGGCCCTGACGACGAGCAGTACTTC. Its protein product is CASSDPQGPDDEQYF.

The V call is TRBV19, the J call TRBJ1-1; D is ambiguous. Germline loops: CDR1 LNHDA, CDR2 SQIVND (reference sequence). Trimming took off 9 bases at V and 5 bases at J, with 16 bases between the two ends. This CDR3 spans 13 amino acids. CDR3 amino acids: CASPVPGRTEAFF. In nucleotides, the CDR3 is TGTGCCAGCCCCGTCCCGGGGAGGACTGAAGCTTTCTTT.

V is TRBV7-9 and J is TRBJ2-1, with 7 positions matching TRBD1. The CDR3 runs to 15 residues. CDR1 and CDR2 from the germline V gene are SEHNR and FQNEAQ (reference sequence). V was pared by 6 bases and J by 4 bases, with 9 bases of the junction left unmatched. This CDR3 is CASSPRTGHYNEQFF. CDR3 nucleotides: TGTGCCAGCAGTCCTAGGACAGGACATTACAATGAGCAGTTCTTC.

CDR3 loop: CASSAYGTLETQYF. The CDR3 DNA reads TGTGCCAGCAGCGCCTACGGGACTCTTGAGACCCAGTACTTC. This chain links TRBV5-4 with TRBJ2-5, with D possibly TRBD2 on 6 matching bases. V lost 4 bases and J 5 bases, leaving 15 bases between the germline ends. This CDR3 is built from 14 residues. From germline, CDR1 is SGHNT and CDR2 YYREEE (reference sequence).

V gene TRBV11-2 combines with J gene TRBJ1-1, with a weak D call TRBD1 (6 bases). Trimming removed 5 bases at V and 6 bases at J, with 19 bases between. Germline CDR1 and CDR2: SGHAT and FQNNGV. The CDR3 has 15 residues. CDR3 DNA: TGTGCCAGCAGCCCGCGTACAGGGAAGGTCCCTGAAGCTTTCTTT. Translated, it gives CASSPRTGKVPEAFF.

The rearrangement joins TRBV18 to TRBJ1-3, with a tentative D call TRBD1 (5 bases). Germline V gives CDR1 KGHSH, CDR2 LQKENI. V was clipped by 1 base and J by 5 bases, with 9 bases between them. The CDR3 has 14 amino acids. The CDR3 DNA follows: TGTGCCAGCTCACCACTCGACAGAAGAAACACCATATATTTT. Amino acids: CASSPLDRRNTIYF.

This clone was counted only a few times. The V and J genes are TRBV27 and TRBJ1-5; 7 bases match TRBD1. Germline V gives CDR1 MNHEY, CDR2 SMNVEV (reference sequence). After removal of 5 bases from V and 7 bases from J, the junction contained 5 bases not matched to a gene. The CDR3 is 13 residues long. The CDR3 DNA reads TGTGCCAGCAGTCTCAGGGGGTTCCAGCCCCAGCATTTT. This translates into CASSLRGFQPQHF.

This CDR3 reads CASSLGQGTYNEQFF. CDR3 sequence (DNA): TGTGCCAGCAGCCTCGGACAGGGGACCTACAATGAGCAGTTCTTC. V gene TRBV13 combines with J gene TRBJ2-1; 9 bases fit TRBD1. Germline V lookup: CDR1 PRHDT, CDR2 FYEKMQ (reference sequence). CDR3 length: 15 amino acids. The junction had 4 bases not matched to a gene; V was cut back by 5 bases and J by 2 bases.

The CDR3 loop is CASRTGQGKGQPQHF. The CDR3 DNA sequence: TGTGCCAGTAGGACCGGCCAGGGAAAGGGTCAGCCCCAGCATTTT. The V and J genes are TRBV27 and TRBJ1-5; tentatively, D is TRBD1 (5 bases). The CDR3 contains 15 residues. CDR1 is MNHEY, CDR2 SMNVEV, per germline (reference sequence). V was clipped by 9 bases and J by 6 bases, with 21 bases between them.

This chain uses TRBV12-3 or TRBV12-4 with TRBJ1-2; 8 positions match TRBD1. CDR3 size: 13 residues. The trim removed 7 bases at V and 7 bases at J, leaving 8 bases unmatched. The CDR3 bases are TGTGCCAGCACCCAGGGGGCTCGAGGTGGCTACACCTTC. This sequence encodes CASTQGARGGYTF.

The chain links TRBV6-5 to TRBJ1-2; 9 nucleotides agree with TRBD1. The CDR3 extends over 14 amino acids. Germline V gene data show CDR1 as MNHEY and CDR2 as SVGAGI. Unmatched junction bases numbered 10, after V lost 6 bases and J lost 8 bases. CDR3 DNA sequence: TGTGCCAGCAGCCTACAGGGGGCTAGCGAGGGCTACACCTTC. Translating gives CASSLQGASEGYTF.

The rearrangement links TRBV15 to TRBJ2-1, with TRBD2 matching over 8 bases. Trimming removed 2 bases from V and 6 bases from J; junction bases left unmatched: 6. Germline V lookup: CDR1 LNHNV, CDR2 YYDKDF (reference sequence). This CDR3 region has 15 residues. CDR3 amino acids: CATSRPGGDRNEQFF. The CDR3 DNA sequence: TGTGCCACCAGCAGACCCGGGGGGGACCGCAATGAGCAGTTCTTC.